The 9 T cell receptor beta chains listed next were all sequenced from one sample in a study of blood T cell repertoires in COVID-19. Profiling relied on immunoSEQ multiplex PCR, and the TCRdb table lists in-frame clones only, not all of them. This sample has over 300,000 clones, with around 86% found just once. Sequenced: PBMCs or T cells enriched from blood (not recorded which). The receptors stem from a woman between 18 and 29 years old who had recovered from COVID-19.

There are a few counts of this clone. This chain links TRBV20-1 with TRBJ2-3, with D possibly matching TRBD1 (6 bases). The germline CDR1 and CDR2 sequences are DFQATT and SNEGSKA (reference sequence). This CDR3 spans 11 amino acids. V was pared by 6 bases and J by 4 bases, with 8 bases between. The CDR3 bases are TGCAGTGCAGCAGGGGCAGATACGCAGTATTTT. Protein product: CSAAGADTQYF.

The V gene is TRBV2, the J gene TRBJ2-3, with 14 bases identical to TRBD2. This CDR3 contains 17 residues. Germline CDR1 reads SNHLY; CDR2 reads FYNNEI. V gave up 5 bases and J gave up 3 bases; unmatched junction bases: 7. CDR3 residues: CASSRRLAGGKTDTQYF. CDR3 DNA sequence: TGTGCCAGCAGTCGTCGACTAGCGGGGGGGAAGACAGATACGCAGTATTTT.

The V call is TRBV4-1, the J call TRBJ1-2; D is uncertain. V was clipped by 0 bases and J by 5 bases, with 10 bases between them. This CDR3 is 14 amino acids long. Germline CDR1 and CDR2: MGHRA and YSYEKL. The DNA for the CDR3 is TGCGCCAGCAGCCAAGATCAGGCAGAGTATGGCTACACCTTC. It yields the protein CASSQDQAEYGYTF.

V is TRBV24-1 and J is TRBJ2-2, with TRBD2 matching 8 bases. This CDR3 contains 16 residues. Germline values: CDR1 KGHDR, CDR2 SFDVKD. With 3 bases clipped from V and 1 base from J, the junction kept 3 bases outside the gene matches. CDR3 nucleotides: TGTGCCACCAGTGATCCGGGGGGGGTGAACACCGGGGAGCTGTTTTTT. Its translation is CATSDPGGVNTGELFF.

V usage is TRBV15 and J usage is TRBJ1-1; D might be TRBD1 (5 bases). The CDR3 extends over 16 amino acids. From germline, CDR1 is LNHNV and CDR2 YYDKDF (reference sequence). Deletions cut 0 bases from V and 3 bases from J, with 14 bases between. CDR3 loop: CATSRDPGREDTEAFF. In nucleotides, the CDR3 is TGTGCCACCAGCAGAGATCCGGGCAGGGAGGACACTGAAGCTTTCTTT.

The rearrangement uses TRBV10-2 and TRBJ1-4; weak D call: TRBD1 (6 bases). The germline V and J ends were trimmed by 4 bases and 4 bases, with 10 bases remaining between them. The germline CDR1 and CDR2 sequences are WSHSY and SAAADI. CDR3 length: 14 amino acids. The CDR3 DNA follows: TGCGCCAGCAGTGCGGGGGGCATTAATGAAAAACTGTTTTTT. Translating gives CASSAGGINEKLFF.

CDR3 loop: CASSYTDRGPLYEQYF. The CDR3 nucleotides read TGTGCCAGCAGTTATACCGACAGGGGGCCCCTCTACGAGCAGTACTTC. The rearrangement joins TRBV2 to TRBJ2-7, with 10 bases that match TRBD1. Germline V CDR1 and CDR2: SNHLY, FYNNEI. The CDR3 length is 16 residues. J lost 3 bases, V lost 5 bases, and 10 bases had no gene match.

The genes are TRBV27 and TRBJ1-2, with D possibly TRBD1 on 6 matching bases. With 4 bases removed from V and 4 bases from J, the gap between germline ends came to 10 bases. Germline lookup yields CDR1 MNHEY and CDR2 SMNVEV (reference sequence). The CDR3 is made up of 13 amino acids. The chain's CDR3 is CASSSSGVYGYTF. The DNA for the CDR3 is TGTGCCAGCAGTTCTTCAGGGGTCTATGGCTACACCTTC.

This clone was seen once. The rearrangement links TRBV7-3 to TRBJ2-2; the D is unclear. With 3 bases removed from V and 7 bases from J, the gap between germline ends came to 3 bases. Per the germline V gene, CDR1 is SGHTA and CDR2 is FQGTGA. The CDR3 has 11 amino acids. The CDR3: CASSFNGELFF. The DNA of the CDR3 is TGTGCCAGCAGCTTCAACGGGGAGCTGTTTTTT.